The source of this T cell receptor beta chain is a study of a mutant IDH1 vaccine in newly diagnosed glioma. Study-level findings and limits: Evidence of vaccine-induced immune responses was documented in nearly 95% of patients.

Time point: baseline, week 1 (first vaccination visit). Sample treatment: pre-vaccination baseline after standard-of-care therapy. Data came from immunoSEQ multiplex PCR; TCRdb stores just in-frame clones and leaves some out. The top ten hold around 2.9% of the sample, which has more than 50,000 clones, 65% to 90% seen once. Note on this clone: The target antigen is unknown.

CDR1 and CDR2 (germline): KGHSH, LQKENI. CDR3 length: 21 residues. V dropped 2 bases and J dropped 1; count of bases not matched to a gene: 17. The chain carries TRBV18 and TRBJ2-2, with 9 positions matching TRBD1. The receptor was isolated from a man aged 25 to 40 with glioma. Source: PBMCs, taken from a glioma patient treated with radiotherapy, temozolomide or both. The CDR3 spells CASSPVDPRNRGHRNTGELFF. The CDR3 nucleotides are TGTGCCAGCTCACCAGTTGATCCGAGGAACAGGGGGCACCGGAACACCGGGGAGCTGTTTTTT.